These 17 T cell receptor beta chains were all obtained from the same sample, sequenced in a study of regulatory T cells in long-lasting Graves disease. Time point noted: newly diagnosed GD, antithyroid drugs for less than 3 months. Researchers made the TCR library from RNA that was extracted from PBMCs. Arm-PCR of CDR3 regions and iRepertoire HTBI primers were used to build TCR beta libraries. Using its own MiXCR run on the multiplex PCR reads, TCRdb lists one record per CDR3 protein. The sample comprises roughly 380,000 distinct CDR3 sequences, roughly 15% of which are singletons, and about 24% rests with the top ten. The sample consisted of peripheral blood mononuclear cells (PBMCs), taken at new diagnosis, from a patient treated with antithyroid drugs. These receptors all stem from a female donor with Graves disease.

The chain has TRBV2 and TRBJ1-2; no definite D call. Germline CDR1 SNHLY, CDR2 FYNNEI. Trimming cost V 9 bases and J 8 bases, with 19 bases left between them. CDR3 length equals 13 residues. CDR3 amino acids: CARAPQPRSGYTF. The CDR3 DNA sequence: TGTGCCAGAGCCCCGCAGCCAAGAAGCGGCTACACCTTC.

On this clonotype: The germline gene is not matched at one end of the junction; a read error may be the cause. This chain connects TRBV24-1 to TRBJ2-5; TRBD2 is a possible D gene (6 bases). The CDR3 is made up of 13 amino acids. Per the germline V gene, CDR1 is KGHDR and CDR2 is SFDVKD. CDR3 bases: TGTGCCACCAGTGAGGTGGGCGGGGAGACCCAGCACTTC. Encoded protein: CATSEVGGETQHF.

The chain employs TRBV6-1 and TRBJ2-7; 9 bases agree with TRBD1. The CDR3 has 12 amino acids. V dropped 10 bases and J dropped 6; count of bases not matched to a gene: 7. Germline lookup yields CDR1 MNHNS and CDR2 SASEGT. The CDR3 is CATEDRGTEQYF. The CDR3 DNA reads TGTGCCACGGAGGACAGGGGTACCGAGCAGTACTTC.

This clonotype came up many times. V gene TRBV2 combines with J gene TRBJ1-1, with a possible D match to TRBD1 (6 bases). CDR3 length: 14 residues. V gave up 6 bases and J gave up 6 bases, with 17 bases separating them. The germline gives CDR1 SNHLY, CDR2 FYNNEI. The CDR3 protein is CASSPEGELAEAFF. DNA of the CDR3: TGTGCCAGCAGCCCCGAGGGGGAGTTAGCTGAAGCTTTCTTT.

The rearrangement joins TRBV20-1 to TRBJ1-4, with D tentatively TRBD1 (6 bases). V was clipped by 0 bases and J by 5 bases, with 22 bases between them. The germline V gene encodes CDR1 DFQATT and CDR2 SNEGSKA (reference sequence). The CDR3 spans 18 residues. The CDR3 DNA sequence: TGCAGTGCTAGAGACAGGGAGGGGGTGTATTTCCAAAATGAAAAACTGTTTTTT. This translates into CSARDREGVYFQNEKLFF.

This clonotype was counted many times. The CDR3 DNA reads as TGTGCCACCAGTGACACAGCCTCCACAGATACGCAGTATTTT. Its protein product is CATSDTASTDTQYF. This chain links TRBV24-1 with TRBJ2-3; no clear D. V was trimmed by 4 bases and J by 2 bases, leaving 9 bases between them. Germline values: CDR1 KGHDR, CDR2 SFDVKD. This CDR3 has 14 residues.

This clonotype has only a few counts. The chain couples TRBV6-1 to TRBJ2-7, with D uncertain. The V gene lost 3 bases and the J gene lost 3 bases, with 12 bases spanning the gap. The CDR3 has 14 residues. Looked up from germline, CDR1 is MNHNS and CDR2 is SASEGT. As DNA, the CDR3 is TGTGCCAGCAGTGAGGGTGAAGGGTTCTACGAGCAGTACTTC. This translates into CASSEGEGFYEQYF.

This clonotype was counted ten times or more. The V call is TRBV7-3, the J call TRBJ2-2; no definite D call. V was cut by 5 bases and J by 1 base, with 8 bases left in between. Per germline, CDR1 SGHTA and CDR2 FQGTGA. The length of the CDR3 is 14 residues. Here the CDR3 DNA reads TGTGCCAGCAGCCCCGGCATGAACACCGGGGAGCTGTTTTTT. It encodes CASSPGMNTGELFF.

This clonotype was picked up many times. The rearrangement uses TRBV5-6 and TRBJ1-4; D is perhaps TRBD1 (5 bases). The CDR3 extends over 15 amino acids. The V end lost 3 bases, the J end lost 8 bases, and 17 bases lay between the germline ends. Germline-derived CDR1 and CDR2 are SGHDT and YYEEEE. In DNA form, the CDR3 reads TGTGCCAGCAGCTCACGGGGGGAAGTGTCCGAAAAACTGTTTTTT. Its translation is CASSSRGEVSEKLFF.

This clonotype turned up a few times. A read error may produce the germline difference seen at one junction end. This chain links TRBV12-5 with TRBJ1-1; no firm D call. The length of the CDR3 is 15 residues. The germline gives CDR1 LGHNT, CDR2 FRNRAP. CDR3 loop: CASGFLSVQNTGAFF. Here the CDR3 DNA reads TGTGCTAGTGGTTTCCTCTCGGTCCAGAACACTGGAGCTTTCTTT.

CDR3: CASSLGGNSGANVLTF. CDR3 bases: TGTGCCAGCAGTTTAGGGGGGAACTCTGGGGCCAACGTCCTGACTTTC. This chain uses TRBV6-9 with TRBJ2-6; possibly TRBD1 or TRBD2 for D (6 bases each). Trimming left V 4 bases short and J 0 bases short, with 10 bases between. There are 16 residues in the CDR3. Germline V gives CDR1 MNHGY, CDR2 SVAAGI.

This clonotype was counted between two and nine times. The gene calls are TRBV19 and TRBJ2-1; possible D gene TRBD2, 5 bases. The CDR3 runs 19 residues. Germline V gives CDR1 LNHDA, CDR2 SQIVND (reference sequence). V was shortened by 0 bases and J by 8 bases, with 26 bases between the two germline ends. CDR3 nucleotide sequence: TGTGCCAGTAGTATAGATCGCCGAAGGGTAGCGACCTTCGACCATGAGCAGTTCTTC. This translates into CASSIDRRRVATFDHEQFF.

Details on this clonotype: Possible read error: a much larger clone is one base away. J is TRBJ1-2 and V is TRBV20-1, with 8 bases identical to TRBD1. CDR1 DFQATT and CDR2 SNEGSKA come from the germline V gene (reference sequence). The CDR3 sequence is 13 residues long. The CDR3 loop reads CGAAETGVAGYTF. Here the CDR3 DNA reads TGCGGTGCCGCGGAGACAGGGGTAGCGGGCTACACCTTC.

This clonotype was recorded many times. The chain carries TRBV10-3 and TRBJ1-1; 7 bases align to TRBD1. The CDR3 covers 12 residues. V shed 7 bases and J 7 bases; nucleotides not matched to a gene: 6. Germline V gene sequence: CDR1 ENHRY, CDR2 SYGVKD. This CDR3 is CAITRDSGEAFF. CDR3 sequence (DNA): TGTGCCATCACTAGGGACAGCGGTGAAGCTTTCTTT.

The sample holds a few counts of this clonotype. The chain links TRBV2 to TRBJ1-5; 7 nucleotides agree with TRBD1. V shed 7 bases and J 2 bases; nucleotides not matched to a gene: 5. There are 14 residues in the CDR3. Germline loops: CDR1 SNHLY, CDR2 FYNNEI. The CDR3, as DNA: TGTGCCAGCAAGAGGGGGCCTGGCAATCAGCCCCAGCATTTT. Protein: CASKRGPGNQPQHF.

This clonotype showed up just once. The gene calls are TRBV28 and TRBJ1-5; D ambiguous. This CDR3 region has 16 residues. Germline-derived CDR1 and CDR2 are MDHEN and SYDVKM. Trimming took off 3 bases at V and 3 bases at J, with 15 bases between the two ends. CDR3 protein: CASSFTPRGLNQPQHF. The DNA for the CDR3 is TGTGCCAGCAGTTTTACCCCCAGAGGGCTCAATCAGCCCCAGCATTTT.

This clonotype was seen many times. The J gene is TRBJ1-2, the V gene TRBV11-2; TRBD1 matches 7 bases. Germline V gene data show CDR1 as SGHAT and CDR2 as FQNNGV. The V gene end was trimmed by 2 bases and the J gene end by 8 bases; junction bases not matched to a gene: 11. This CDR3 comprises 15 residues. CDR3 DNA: TGTGCCAGCAGCTTATTCTGGAACGGAGGGGGCGGCTACACCTTC. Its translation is CASSLFWNGGGGYTF.